These 17 T cell receptor beta chains originate from one sample sequenced in a study of shared clonotypes between healthy human individuals. Only in-frame clones appear in the TCRdb table, and some are missing; sequencing was by immunoSEQ multiplex PCR. The sample contains over a million clones, around 78% of which appear only once. Sequencing input: memory CD4+ T cells from PBMCs. Subset meaning: CD45RA-negative fraction. All receptors derive from a man aged 18 to 35 in good health. Some clones in this sample may be carry-over from other donors' samples.

The rearrangement uses TRBV9 and TRBJ2-7, with D maybe TRBD1 (6 bases). The CDR3 has 15 amino acids. Trimming shortened V by 3 bases and J by 2 bases, and 15 bases separated the two germline ends. Germline V CDR1 and CDR2: SGDLS, YYNGEE. CDR3 residues: CASSADIRDTYEQYF. The CDR3 DNA follows: TGTGCCAGCAGCGCTGATATCCGGGACACCTACGAGCAGTACTTC.

The rearrangement joins TRBV14 to TRBJ2-7, with a weak D call TRBD2 (5 bases). Germline lookup yields CDR1 SGHDN and CDR2 FVKESK. CDR3 length equals 14 residues. V gave up 3 bases and J gave up 6 bases, with 15 bases separating them. DNA of the CDR3: TGTGCCAGCAGCCATGGCGCCTCTAGCCGCGAGCAGTACTTC. Translated: CASSHGASSREQYF. The entire variable domain, with the rest obtained from reference TRBV14 and TRBJ2-7, is as follows: EAGVTQFPSHSVIEKGQTVTLRCDPISGHDNLYWYRRVMGKEIKFLLHFVKESKQDESGMPNNRFLAERTGGTYSTLKVQPAELEDSGVYFCASSHGASSREQYFGPGTRLTVT.

About this clone: Within the sample, other DNA sequences also encode this same CDR3. This sequence joins TRBV7-9 and TRBJ2-2; D not certain. Germline V gene lookup returns CDR1 SEHNR and CDR2 FQNEAQ (reference sequence). Trimming removed 4 bases at V and 4 bases at J, with 4 bases between. The length of the CDR3 is 12 residues. The CDR3 loop is CASSYLTGELFF. CDR3 nucleotides: TGTGCCAGCAGCTACCTCACCGGGGAGCTGTTTTTT.

Comments on this clone: Other DNA sequences in this sample translate to the same CDR3. The chain combines TRBV18 with TRBJ1-3; D is undetermined. Germline assignment: CDR1 KGHSH and CDR2 LQKENI. Trimming shortened V by 2 bases and J by 0 bases, and 2 bases separated the two germline ends. CDR3 length: 13 residues. The CDR3 reads CASSPDSGNTIYF. The CDR3 DNA reads TGTGCCAGCTCACCAGACTCTGGAAACACCATATATTTT. The full variable domain, with the rest looked up from reference TRBV18 and TRBJ1-3, is NAGVMQNPRHLVRRRGQEARLRCSPMKGHSHVYWYRQLPEEGLKFMVYLQKENIIDESGMPKERFSAEFPKEGPSILRIQQVVRGDSAAYFCASSPDSGNTIYFGEGSWLTVV.

The J gene is TRBJ2-1, the V gene TRBV7-9, with D unresolved. The CDR3 runs to 15 residues. Germline CDR1 SEHNR, CDR2 FQNEAQ (reference sequence). With 1 base removed from V and 0 bases from J, the gap between germline ends came to 7 bases. CDR3 residues: CASSLEGNSYNEQFF. CDR3 bases: TGTGCCAGCAGCTTAGAAGGGAACTCCTACAATGAGCAGTTCTTC.

This clone was observed a few times. The V gene is TRBV30, the J gene TRBJ2-1; D is uncertain. Per germline, CDR1 GTSNPN and CDR2 SVGIG (reference sequence). The CDR3 is 16 residues long. V lost 0 bases to trimming and J lost 2 bases, with 14 bases between them. The chain's CDR3 is CAWSVQETTTYNEQFF. Here the CDR3 DNA reads TGTGCCTGGAGTGTTCAGGAAACCACCACCTACAATGAGCAGTTCTTC.

The chain employs TRBV6-1 and TRBJ2-5, with TRBD2 identical over 10 bases. V gave up 6 bases and J gave up 5 bases; unmatched junction bases: 3. Germline lookup yields CDR1 MNHNS and CDR2 SASEGT. The CDR3 loop spans 13 amino acids. The CDR3 spells CASRKREGETQYF. The CDR3 DNA sequence: TGTGCCAGCAGGAAGCGGGAGGGGGAGACCCAGTACTTC.

J is TRBJ1-2 and V is TRBV2, with 9 nucleotides matching TRBD1. Per germline, CDR1 SNHLY and CDR2 FYNNEI. The V segment lost 6 bases and the J segment 4 bases; nucleotides outside the gene matches: 9. The CDR3 consists of 15 residues. The CDR3 loop reads CASSDEGQGVYGYTF. CDR3 nucleotides: TGTGCCAGCAGCGATGAGGGACAGGGAGTCTATGGCTACACCTTC.

The chain recombines TRBV30 with TRBJ1-2, with TRBD1 matching 9 bases. This CDR3 is built from 14 residues. Trimming took 1 base from V and 7 from J; bases not matched to a gene: 7. Germline loops: CDR1 GTSNPN, CDR2 SVGIG (reference sequence). Here the CDR3 DNA reads TGTGCCTGGAGTGGGGGACAGGGAGTTCGTGGCTACACCTTC. It encodes CAWSGGQGVRGYTF.

This clone was observed a few times. The sample holds other DNA sequences that translate to the same CDR3. The V call is TRBV5-4, the J call TRBJ2-3, with 9 bases lining up with TRBD1. There are 16 residues in the CDR3. Germline V gives CDR1 SGHNT, CDR2 YYREEE (reference sequence). Unmatched junction bases numbered 4, after V lost 2 bases and J lost 0 bases. The CDR3 DNA reads TGTGCCAGCAGCTTCCGACAGGGGGGTAGCACAGATACGCAGTATTTT. As protein: CASSFRQGGSTDTQYF.

Details on this clone: Other DNA sequences of this sample code for an identical CDR3. J is TRBJ2-7 and V is TRBV7-9; TRBD2 might be the D (5 bases). Germline CDR1 SEHNR, CDR2 FQNEAQ (reference sequence). The CDR3 totals 14 residues. The V end lost 1 base, the J end lost 3 bases, and 10 bases lay between the germline ends. CDR3 in DNA: TGTGCCAGCAGCTTAGGAGGGAGAGTCTACGAGCAGTACTTC. Its translation is CASSLGGRVYEQYF.

V and J are TRBV2 and TRBJ2-1; 13 positions match TRBD2. Germline V gene lookup returns CDR1 SNHLY and CDR2 FYNNEI. After removal of 6 bases from V and 0 bases from J, the junction contained 2 bases not matched to a gene. This CDR3 is 16 amino acids long. CDR3 in amino acids: CASRGLAGSSYNEQFF. In DNA form, the CDR3 reads TGTGCCAGCAGGGGACTAGCGGGGAGCTCCTACAATGAGCAGTTCTTC.

V is TRBV7-8 and J is TRBJ1-3; 7 nucleotides agree with TRBD1. CDR3 length: 17 amino acids. Germline V gene data show CDR1 as SGHVS and CDR2 as FQNEAQ. J was trimmed by 2 bases and V by 0 bases; bases with no gene match: 7. The CDR3 sequence is CASSLARDSKPGNTIYF. The CDR3 coding sequence is TGTGCCAGCAGCTTAGCCCGGGACAGCAAACCTGGAAACACCATATATTTT.

The genes are TRBV5-5 and TRBJ1-5; D unresolved. The V gene lost 0 bases and the J gene lost 6 bases, with 10 bases spanning the gap. The CDR3 runs 14 residues. Germline assignment: CDR1 SGHKS and CDR2 YYEKEE (reference sequence). CDR3 in amino acids: CASSLAGMGQPQHF. The DNA for the CDR3 is TGTGCCAGCAGCTTGGCCGGCATGGGTCAGCCCCAGCATTTT. Full variable domain (remainder filled in from reference TRBV5-5 and TRBJ1-5): DAGVTQSPTHLIKTRGQQVTLRCSPISGHKSVSWYQQVLGQGPQFIFQYYEKEERGRGNFPDRFSARQFPNYSSELNVNALLLGDSALYLCASSLAGMGQPQHFGDGTRLSIL.

There are many counts of this clone. The rearrangement uses TRBV2 and TRBJ2-3; D tentatively fits TRBD1 or TRBD2 (5 bases each). The CDR3 length is 16 residues. The V end lost 6 bases, the J end lost 1 base, and 17 bases lay between the germline ends. Germline assignment: CDR1 SNHLY and CDR2 FYNNEI. CDR3 amino acids: CASRAGTQAGTDTQYF. The DNA for the CDR3 is TGTGCCAGCAGGGCCGGGACCCAGGCGGGCACAGATACGCAGTATTTT.

The chain employs TRBV9 and TRBJ2-2, with a possible D match to TRBD2 (5 bases). Between the trimmed V and J ends, which lost 4 bases and 3 bases, there was a span of 13 bases. CDR1 SGDLS and CDR2 YYNGEE come from the germline V gene. CDR3 length equals 15 residues. CDR3 DNA: TGTGCCAGCAGCCCGGGGATCCTGGACACCGGGGAGCTGTTTTTT. As protein: CASSPGILDTGELFF.

This chain uses TRBV11-1 with TRBJ2-3; 9 bases line up with TRBD2. V gave up 2 bases and J gave up 4 bases; unmatched junction bases: 13. The germline CDR1 and CDR2 sequences are SGHAT and FQDESV (reference sequence). This CDR3 has 18 amino acids. The CDR3 here is CASSLRTSGRYGADTQYF. In nucleotides, the CDR3 is TGTGCCAGCAGCTTACGGACCAGCGGGAGGTACGGGGCAGATACGCAGTATTTT. The full variable domain, completed using reference TRBV11-1 and TRBJ2-3, is EAEVAQSPRYKITEKSQAVAFWCDPISGHATLYWYRQILGQGPELLVQFQDESVVDDSQLPKDRFSAERLKGVDSTLKIQPAELGDSAMYLCASSLRTSGRYGADTQYFGPGTRLTVL.